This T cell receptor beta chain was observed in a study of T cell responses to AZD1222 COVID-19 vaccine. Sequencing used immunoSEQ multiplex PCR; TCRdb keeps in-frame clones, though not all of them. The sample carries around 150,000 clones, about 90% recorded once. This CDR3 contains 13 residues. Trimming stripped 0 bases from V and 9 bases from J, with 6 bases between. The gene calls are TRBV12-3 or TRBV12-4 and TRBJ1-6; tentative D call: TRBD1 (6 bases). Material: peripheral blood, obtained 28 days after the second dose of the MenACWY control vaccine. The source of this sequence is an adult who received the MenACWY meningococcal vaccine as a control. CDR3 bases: TGTGCCAGCAGTTTAGCGACAGGTTCACCCCTCCACTTT. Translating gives CASSLATGSPLHF.